This T cell receptor (beta chain) emerged from a study of tumor T cells in aggressive B-cell lymphoma. Trimming took off 4 bases at V and 10 bases at J, with 10 bases between the two ends. Germline V gene sequence: CDR1 SGHDN, CDR2 FVKESK. This CDR3 has 12 residues. Assay used: immunoSEQ multiplex PCR; TCRdb lists only in-frame clones, some missing. The repertoire holds approximately 11,000 clones, with 89% as singletons. The sequence was collected from an adult with diffuse large B cell lymphoma. Sequences were obtained from tumor tissue. This chain connects TRBV14 to TRBJ1-4; the D is unclear. The CDR3 DNA sequence: TGTGCCAGCAGCCCCGGGATCTTAAAACTGTTTTTT. Translated: CASSPGILKLFF.